A selection of T cell receptor beta chains follows, all from one sample in a study of identical twins. TCRdb redid the calling of the 5' RACE reads with MiXCR, one entry per CDR3 protein. The top ten clones hold under 2% of a sample with 750,000 to 950,000 distinct CDR3 sequences, 9% to 15% of them seen once. This sample also appeared in a second study, on yellow fever vaccine responses in identical twins.

Sequenced sample: PBMCs. The source of these receptors is a woman aged 18 to 35 in good health. Each CDR3 is given with its conserved first and last residue. A D gene is named only where the DNA matches it firmly. Some rows mark clone size as missing; the rest say once, few, many or name a class of expanded clone.

.	TRBJ2-4	few	TRBV5-1	TGCGCCAGCAGCGGCAGGGGTGGAGGAGGAAACATTCAGTACTTC	CASSGRGGGGNIQYF
TRBD2	TRBJ2-5	.	TRBV20-1	TGCAGTGGACTAGCGGGGATTCAAGAGACCCAGTACTTC	CSGLAGIQETQYF
TRBD1	TRBJ1-2	many	TRBV2	TGTGCCAGCAGCCGGGACAGGCTGGCTAACTATGGCTACACCTTC	CASSRDRLANYGYTF
TRBD2	TRBJ2-5	.	TRBV10-3	TGTGCCATCAGGGCTAGCGGAAACCAAGAGACCCAGTACTTC	CAIRASGNQETQYF
.	TRBJ2-5	few	TRBV5-1	TGCGCCAGCAGCTTGGATAAGGGCCCCGAGACCCAGTACTTC	CASSLDKGPETQYF
TRBD1	TRBJ1-3	many	TRBV4-2	TGTGCCAGCAGCCAAGGACAGGGAGCCTCTGGAAACACCATATATTTT	CASSQGQGASGNTIYF
.	TRBJ2-1	.	TRBV18	TGTGCCAGCTCACCAACCGGTGCGACGAGCTCCTACAATGAGCAGTTCTTC	CASSPTGATSSYNEQFF
TRBD1	TRBJ1-1	many	TRBV29-1	TGCAGCGTCGTACCCCCGGGACAGGGGACCGCTTTCTTT	CSVVPPGQGTAFF
.	TRBJ2-1	.	TRBV9	TGTGCCAGCAGCGCCAAGGGGACCGCCAATGAGCAGTTCTTC	CASSAKGTANEQFF
TRBD2	TRBJ2-1	few	TRBV18	TGTGCCAGCTCACCTATGCTAGCGGGAGTAAGAAATGAGCAGTTCTTC	CASSPMLAGVRNEQFF
TRBD1	TRBJ2-7	.	TRBV19	TGTGCCAGTAGTACCGGGACAGGGGCTTGGGAGCAGTACTTC	CASSTGTGAWEQYF
.	TRBJ2-1	.	TRBV6-6	TGTGCCAGCAGTTATGTCCGCAATGAGCAGTTCTTC	CASSYVRNEQFF
TRBD1	TRBJ1-5	many	TRBV5-1	TGCGCCAGCAGCCCCTGGACAGGGACTAATCAGCCCCAGCATTTT	CASSPWTGTNQPQHF
TRBD2	TRBJ2-1	many	TRBV29-1	TGCAGCGTTACCTTGACTAGCGGGAGTGAGGATGAGCAGTTCTTC	CSVTLTSGSEDEQFF
.	TRBJ2-4	few	TRBV6-5	TGTGCCAGCAGTTACATAGGGGGGGACATTCAGTACTTC	CASSYIGGDIQYF
TRBD2	TRBJ2-1	.	TRBV19	TGTGCCAGTGGCTTTAGCGGGGGGGAGCAGTTCTTC	CASGFSGGEQFF
.	TRBJ2-2	few	TRBV20-1	TGCAGTGCTAGAGGGGATACGGGAGTAGGGACCGGGGAGCTGTTTTTT	CSARGDTGVGTGELFF
.	TRBJ2-6	.	TRBV7-9	TGTGCCAGCAGCTCACCCGGGATTGGGGCCAACGTCCTGACTTTC	CASSSPGIGANVLTF
.	TRBJ2-1	few	TRBV3-1	TGTGCCAGCAGCCAAGGGATTTCGGGGAGATACAATGAGCAGTTCTTC	CASSQGISGRYNEQFF
.	TRBJ2-3	few	TRBV7-6	TGTGCCAGCAGCTTAGAGACTGGAGGGACAGATACGCAGTATTTT	CASSLETGGTDTQYF
.	TRBJ2-7	.	TRBV7-9	TGTGCCAGCAGCTTAGGTTTCGGCGAGCAGTACTTC	CASSLGFGEQYF
.	TRBJ2-3	few	TRBV6-1	TGTGCCAGCAGACTCACAGGGCGCACAGATACGCAGTATTTT	CASRLTGRTDTQYF
.	TRBJ2-3	.	TRBV7-8	TGTGCCAGCAGCTTAGGGTACAGGAAAACAGATACGCAGTATTTT	CASSLGYRKTDTQYF
TRBD1	TRBJ2-3	many	TRBV12-3/TRBV12-4	TGTGCCAGCACGCTAGACAGGGTGGCAGATACGCAGTATTTT	CASTLDRVADTQYF
TRBD2	TRBJ2-3	.	TRBV2	TGTGCCAGCAGTGTTTCTAGCGGGGGAGTCACAGATACGCAGTATTTT	CASSVSSGGVTDTQYF
.	TRBJ2-2	few	TRBV25-1	TGTGCCAGCAGCGGGGGCTTCGGCGGGGAGCTGTTTTTT	CASSGGFGGELFF
TRBD2	TRBJ2-7	.	TRBV9	TGTGCCAGCAGCGTGGCTAGCGGGGCTCCCTACGAGCAGTACTTC	CASSVASGAPYEQYF
TRBD1	TRBJ2-6	.	TRBV5-6	TGTGCCAGCAGCCTCACTCAGGGGGCGACTTTCTCTGGGGCCAACGTCCTGACTTTC	CASSLTQGATFSGANVLTF
.	TRBJ1-2	few	TRBV24-1	TGTGCCACCTCGGCAGATTCTAGAGGCTACACCTTC	CATSADSRGYTF
.	TRBJ2-3	few	TRBV20-1	TGCAGTGCTAGACCGGACTACACAGATACGCAGTATTTT	CSARPDYTDTQYF
.	TRBJ2-1	few	TRBV2	TGTGCCAGCAAGGAAGAAGTGGAAAAGTTTGAGCAGTTCTTC	CASKEEVEKFEQFF
TRBD1	TRBJ1-2	.	TRBV2	TGTGCCAGCACCACAGGGGATGATTCTGGCTACACCTTC	CASTTGDDSGYTF
TRBD2	TRBJ2-7	.	TRBV5-6	TGTGCCAGCAGCTTGGAGACTAGCGGGAGGACCTACGAGCAGTACTTC	CASSLETSGRTYEQYF
TRBD2	TRBJ2-1	few	TRBV9	TGTGCCAGCCACGGTGCGGGAGGCCAATACAATGAGCAGTTCTTC	CASHGAGGQYNEQFF
TRBD1	TRBJ1-2	.	TRBV7-9	TGTGCCAGCAGCTCGACCGACAGGGGCTCTAACTATGGCTACACCTTC	CASSSTDRGSNYGYTF
TRBD1	TRBJ2-1	once	TRBV6-1	TGTGCCAGCAGTCTGGGGACAGGGGCCAACTATGAGCAGTTCTTC	CASSLGTGANYEQFF
.	TRBJ1-5	.	TRBV20-1	TGCAGTGCTCCCACAGGTAGCAATCAGCCCCAGCATTTT	CSAPTGSNQPQHF
TRBD1	TRBJ2-1	.	TRBV20-1	TGCAGTGCCGCCGCCACAGGGGGGATCTACAATGAGCAGTTCTTC	CSAAATGGIYNEQFF
TRBD1	TRBJ2-3	.	TRBV27	TGTGCCAGCAGTCCCGGGACAGGGCTTAGCACAGATACGCAGTATTTT	CASSPGTGLSTDTQYF
.	TRBJ2-5	many	TRBV5-1	TGCGCCAGCAGCTACCAAGAGACCCAGTACTTC	CASSYQETQYF
TRBD1	TRBJ1-5	.	TRBV6-4	TGTGCCAGCAGTGAACAGGGGTCCAGCAATCAGCCCCAGCATTTT	CASSEQGSSNQPQHF